Sequencing of this TCR beta chain was carried out in a study of blood T cell repertoires in COVID-19. Sequencing used immunoSEQ multiplex PCR; TCRdb keeps in-frame clones, though not all of them. The table has approximately 75,000 clones, approximately 80% seen once. Sequenced input: peripheral blood. This TCR derives from a woman at least 80 years old with acute or convalescent COVID-19.

The CDR3 sequence: CASSIRRNNYGYTF. CDR3 nucleotides: TGTGCCAGTAGTATAAGGCGGAACAACTATGGCTACACCTTC. V gene TRBV19 combines with J gene TRBJ1-2; D call uncertain. With 2 bases removed from V and 2 bases from J, the gap between germline ends came to 9 bases. Germline CDR1 is LNHDA and CDR2 is SQIVND (reference sequence). The CDR3 has 14 amino acids. The variable domain in full, completed from reference TRBV19 and TRBJ1-2, reads DGGITQSPKYLFRKEGQNVTLSCEQNLNHDAMYWYRQDPGQGLRLIYYSQIVNDFQKGDIAEGYSVSREKKESFPLTVTSAQKNPTAFYLCASSIRRNNYGYTFGSGTRLTVV.